One and the same sample provided the 18 T cell receptor beta chains below, sequenced in a study of neurological immune-mediated disorders. TCRdb reanalysed the 5' RACE reads using MiXCR and keeps one entry per CDR3 protein. The profile covers tens of thousands of distinct CDR3 sequences, with around 3.5% appearing a single time and around 3.2% taken by the ten largest. Sequencing was carried out using PBMCs. Receptors were obtained from a woman in her 50s with multiple sclerosis.

This clonotype occurred many times. The chain combines TRBV7-2 with TRBJ1-6; a weak D match, TRBD1 (5 bases). The V end lost 5 bases, the J end lost 15 bases, and 11 bases lay between the germline ends. Germline V gene data show CDR1 as SGHTA and CDR2 as FQGNSA. There are 11 residues in the CDR3. CDR3 residues: CASSRGMHLHF. The CDR3 coding sequence is TGTGCCAGCAGCCGGGGGATGCACCTCCACTTT.

In its sample, this clonotype was seen many times. The chain has TRBV20-1 and TRBJ2-1; the match to TRBD2 covers 12 bases. J was trimmed by 7 bases and V by 2 bases; bases with no gene match: 9. The CDR3 is 16 amino acids. Germline loops: CDR1 DFQATT, CDR2 SNEGSKA (reference sequence). CDR3 bases: TGCAGTGCTAGACGTCTAGCGGGGGGGCCGAGGAATGAGCAGTTCTTC. Residues: CSARRLAGGPRNEQFF.

This clonotype was recorded at least ten times. The chain links TRBV6-1 to TRBJ2-3; D is unresolved. Germline V lookup: CDR1 MNHNS, CDR2 SASEGT. The CDR3 consists of 11 residues. V shed 4 bases and J shed 11 bases, with 10 bases lying between them. CDR3 sequence reads: CASSGSDGQYF. The CDR3 DNA reads as TGTGCCAGCAGTGGGTCAGATGGGCAGTATTTT.

This clonotype appeared many times. The genes are TRBV7-6 and TRBJ2-2, with 9 bases lining up with TRBD2. V was clipped by 5 bases and J by 4 bases; unmatched bases: 5. The CDR3 consists of 15 residues. The V gene's germline CDR1 is SGHVS and CDR2 FNYEAQ. CDR3 sequence reads: CASSPSGVSTGELFF. The CDR3 DNA sequence: TGTGCCAGCAGCCCTAGCGGGGTTAGCACCGGGGAGCTGTTTTTT. The whole variable domain, remainder taken from reference TRBV7-6 and TRBJ2-2, is GAGVSQSPRYKVTKRGQDVALRCDPISGHVSLYWYRQALGQGPEFLTYFNYEAQQDKSGLPNDRFSAERPEGSISTLTIQRTEQRDSAMYRCASSPSGVSTGELFFGEGSRLTVL.

This clonotype has at least ten counts. The V gene is TRBV5-1, the J gene TRBJ2-7; 8 nucleotides match TRBD1. J gave up 4 bases and V 4 bases, and 10 bases lay outside the gene matches. The CDR3 loop spans 15 amino acids. Germline CDR1 is SGHRS and CDR2 is YFSETQ. The CDR3 nucleotides are TGCGCCAGCAGCCCTACAGGGGGTGGGCAGTACGAGCAGTACTTC. Residues: CASSPTGGGQYEQYF.

This clonotype was observed at least ten times. The chain combines TRBV5-1 with TRBJ2-2; no clear D gene. Trimming took off 4 bases at V and 1 base at J, with 8 bases between the two ends. The CDR3 runs to 14 residues. Germline V gene lookup returns CDR1 SGHRS and CDR2 YFSETQ. The CDR3 sequence is CASSAGENTGELFF. CDR3 bases: TGCGCCAGCAGCGCAGGAGAGAACACCGGGGAGCTGTTTTTT.

This clonotype was picked up many times. The chain has TRBV5-1 and TRBJ2-7; D is possibly TRBD2 (6 bases). The CDR3 consists of 14 residues. Trimming stripped 3 bases from V and 3 bases from J, with 13 bases between. In germline, CDR1 is SGHRS, CDR2 YFSETQ. This chain's CDR3 is CASSSGTLSYEQYF. The CDR3 DNA sequence: TGCGCCAGCAGCTCCGGGACTCTGAGCTACGAGCAGTACTTC.

This clonotype was recorded at least ten times. V and J are TRBV7-6 and TRBJ2-7; 7 nucleotides line up with TRBD2. Trimming at V came to 1 base and at J to 3 bases, leaving 3 bases not matched to a gene. Looked up from germline, CDR1 is SGHVS and CDR2 is FNYEAQ. The CDR3 covers 14 residues. CDR3 DNA sequence: TGTGCCAGCAGCTTAGGCGGGGGTGGCTACGAGCAGTACTTC. This codes for CASSLGGGGYEQYF.

This clonotype came up many times. This chain joins TRBV9 and TRBJ1-5; TRBD1 aligns across 7 bases. V trimming: 3 bases; J trimming: 6 bases; junction bases outside the gene matches: 6. The CDR3 has 14 residues. Germline CDR1 and CDR2: SGDLS and YYNGEE. This CDR3 reads CASSDRDSVQPQHF. The CDR3 coding sequence is TGTGCCAGCAGCGACCGGGACAGTGTTCAGCCCCAGCATTTT. Filled out from reference TRBV9 and TRBJ1-5, the complete variable domain reads DSGVTQTPKHLITATGQRVTLRCSPRSGDLSVYWYQQSLDQGLQFLIQYYNGEERAKGNILERFSAQQFPDLHSELNLSSLELGDSALYFCASSDRDSVQPQHFGDGTRLSIL.

The sample holds many counts of this clonotype. J is TRBJ2-1 and V is TRBV7-3, with 10 nucleotides matching TRBD1. Trimming at V came to 5 bases and at J to 8 bases, leaving 9 bases not matched to a gene. The CDR3 consists of 15 residues. Per the germline V gene, CDR1 is SGHTA and CDR2 is FQGTGA. This CDR3 is CASSRGQGLVDEQFF. CDR3 coding DNA: TGTGCCAGCAGCCGGGGACAGGGGCTCGTTGATGAGCAGTTCTTC. The whole variable domain, filled in from reference TRBV7-3 and TRBJ2-1, reads GAGVSQTPSNKVTEKGKYVELRCDPISGHTALYWYRQSLGQGPEFLIYFQGTGAADDSGLPNDRFFAVRPEGSVSTLKIQRTERGDSAVYLCASSRGQGLVDEQFFGPGTRLTVL.

Details on this clonotype: The CDR3 end shows no conserved phenylalanine or tryptophan, and so a read error is likely. The rearrangement joins TRBV3-1 to TRBJ2-1, with D perhaps TRBD2 (5 bases). This CDR3 region has 12 residues. CDR1 LGHDT and CDR2 YNNKEL come from the germline V gene (reference sequence). V was shortened by 4 bases and J by 13 bases, with 14 bases between the two germline ends. DNA for the CDR3: TGTGCCAGCAGCCCAAGTTTCCGGGAACAGTTCTAC. This gives the protein CASSPSFREQFY.

Note on this clonotype: This could be a read error, since a much larger clone is one nucleotide away. The CDR3 reads CASSKRDSSDNYGYTF. The CDR3 DNA is TGTGCTAGCAGCAAAAGGGACAGCTCAGATAACTATGGCTACACCTTC. The chain couples TRBV7-7 to TRBJ1-2; TRBD1 agrees at 7 bases. The length of the CDR3 is 16 residues. CDR1 is SSHAT, CDR2 FNYEAQ, per germline (reference sequence).

This clonotype was recorded at least ten times. The chain's CDR3 is CASRPLGMGENTEAFF. DNA for the CDR3: TGTGCCAGCAGGCCCCTGGGGATGGGGGAGAACACTGAAGCTTTCTTT. The chain links TRBV27 to TRBJ1-1, with D tentatively TRBD1 (5 bases). Germline CDR1 reads MNHEY; CDR2 reads SMNVEV (reference sequence). The V end was cut by 6 bases, the J end by 1 base, with 18 bases between. This CDR3 has 16 amino acids.

This clonotype was seen ten or more times. This sequence joins TRBV7-9 and TRBJ2-3; TRBD1 or TRBD2 may be the D gene (6 bases each). V was clipped by 5 bases and J by 8 bases, with 17 bases between them. The length of the CDR3 is 14 residues. Germline lookup yields CDR1 SEHNR and CDR2 FQNEAQ (reference sequence). In DNA, the CDR3 is TGTGCCAGCAGCCCTGGGGGGCCATTCGTTACGCAGTATTTT. This encodes CASSPGGPFVTQYF.

This clonotype was recorded at least ten times. V gene TRBV5-1 combines with J gene TRBJ1-2; D is uncertain. Trimming stripped 0 bases from V and 0 bases from J, with 6 bases between. The CDR3 runs to 14 residues. Germline CDR1 reads SGHRS; CDR2 reads YFSETQ. The chain's CDR3 is CASSLDRANYGYTF. CDR3 coding DNA: TGCGCCAGCAGCTTGGACAGAGCTAACTATGGCTACACCTTC.

This clonotype was counted many times. The rearrangement joins TRBV12-3 or TRBV12-4 to TRBJ2-7; weak D call: TRBD2 (5 bases). V was shortened by 3 bases and J by 3 bases, with 15 bases between the two germline ends. The CDR3 spans 15 residues. For the CDR3, the DNA is TGTGCCAGCAGTTTTGGAGGCAGAAAGAACTACGAGCAGTACTTC. Amino acid sequence: CASSFGGRKNYEQYF.

The rearrangement joins TRBV6-1 to TRBJ2-3; 8 bases agree with TRBD2. The length of the CDR3 is 14 residues. The germline V gene has CDR1 MNHNS and CDR2 SASEGT. Trimming at V came to 3 bases and at J to 4 bases, leaving 3 bases not matched to a gene. CDR3 nucleotide sequence: TGTGCCAGCAGTGACCAGCGGGGGTCAGATACGCAGTATTTT. Protein product: CASSDQRGSDTQYF.

To note about this clonotype: This may arise from a read error, as a much more abundant clone is one base away. The chain links TRBV20-1 to TRBJ2-2, with 15 bases that match TRBD2. The CDR3 has 14 amino acids. Germline V lookup: CDR1 DFQATT, CDR2 SNEGSKA (reference sequence). CDR3: CSARTSGGAGEPFF. The CDR3 DNA sequence: TGCAGTGCCCGGACTAGCGGGGGGGCCGGGGAGCCGTTTTTT.